This entry lists 10 T cell receptor beta chains sequenced from one sample in a study of tissue T cells after allogeneic stem cell transplantation. Produced via immunoSEQ multiplex PCR; TCRdb's table is partial and in-frame only. This sample has about 1,300 clones, with nearly 60% found just once. Documented time point: mouse harvest day 7 after allogeneic transplant. Mouse grafts combined 10^7 T-cell-depleted bone marrow cells with 10^6 splenic CD5+ T cells. Sequencing was carried out using liver tissue. Every receptor here comes from a female BALB/c mouse given C57BL/6 T cells with graft-versus-host disease after an allogeneic hematopoietic cell transplant.

Note on this clone: The genes and germline here are from mouse. The read terminates 1 residue before the CDR3 end, so the remaining end is supplied by the germline J gene. The chain joins TRBV17 to TRBJ1-4, with D tentatively TRBD1 (6 bases). Germline CDR1 is MNHDT and CDR2 is YYDKIL. Trimming took 5 bases from V and 5 from J, leaving 12 bases between them. CDR3 length equals 14 residues. The CDR3 loop reads CASSVQGGNERLFF. The covered CDR3 bases are TGTGCTAGCAGTGTACAGGGAGGGAACGAAAGATTATTT.

This clone was seen only a few times. Mouse gene names apply. The read falls 1 residue short of the CDR3 end, and the missing part is taken from the germline J gene. The chain couples TRBV23 to TRBJ2-7; TRBD2, as called in the table, went unchecked against the DNA. Germline CDR1 and CDR2: KGHTA and FQNQQP. CDR3 length equals 13 residues. This chain's CDR3 is CSSSQDWGGEQYF. The CDR3 bases that were read are TGCTCCAGCAGTCAAGACTGGGGTGGGGAACAGTAC.

Of note for this clone: Genes and germline come from the mouse. Read data end 1 residue before the CDR3 end; the end is taken from the germline J gene. The rearrangement joins TRBV26 to TRBJ2-3; a possible D gene is TRBD2 (6 bases). The length of the CDR3 is 15 residues. Trimming removed 2 bases from V and 0 bases from J, with 9 bases in between. Germline-derived CDR1 and CDR2 are KGHPV and FQNQEV (reference sequence). CDR3 bases read: TGTGCCAGCAGTCTGGCAGGGACTAGTGCAGAAACGCTGTAT. This translates into CASSLAGTSAETLY. The whole CDR3 protein reads CASSLAGTSAETLYF.

Of note for this clone: Mouse gene names apply. The observed sequence ends 1 residue before the CDR3 terminus, with the missing tail filled in from the germline J gene. The chain uses TRBV26 and TRBJ2-7, with 9 bases that match TRBD2. This CDR3 spans 14 amino acids. CDR1 is KGHPV, CDR2 FQNQEV, per germline (reference sequence). V shed 5 bases, J shed 4 bases, and the junction held 6 bases outside the gene matches. The DNA read from the CDR3 is TGTGCCAGCAGTGCCGGGACTGGGCCTTATGAACAGTAC. Encoded protein: CASSAGTGPYEQY. From start to end, the CDR3 is CASSAGTGPYEQYF.

On this clone itself: Gene labels here are mouse ones. Read coverage stops 1 residue before the CDR3 terminus; the germline J gene supplies the remainder. The chain links TRBV2 to TRBJ2-4; D remains unclear. The CDR3 is 14 residues long. V was clipped by 0 bases and J by 0 bases, with 4 bases between them. The germline V gene encodes CDR1 LGHNA and CDR2 YSYQKL. CDR3 protein: CASSQDDSQNTLYF. Partial CDR3 DNA: TGTGCCAGCAGCCAAGATGATAGTCAAAACACCTTGTAC.

Concerning this clone: Mouse germline and gene names are used. The observed sequence ends 1 residue before the CDR3 terminus, with the missing tail filled in from the germline J gene. This chain connects TRBV3 to TRBJ1-1; D is unclear. In germline, CDR1 is SNHLY, CDR2 FYNGKV (reference sequence). V lost 3 bases to trimming and J lost 0 bases, with 5 bases between them. The CDR3 contains 13 residues. CDR3 DNA (partial): TGTGCCAGCAGCTTTACAGCAAACACAGAAGTCTTC. Protein product: CASSFTANTEVF. The whole CDR3 protein is CASSFTANTEVFF.

This clone has only a few counts. The gene names given are mouse names. The read halts 1 residue ahead of the CDR3 end, with the missing end drawn from the germline J gene. This chain uses TRBV12-1 with TRBJ1-4; no clear D. The V and J ends lost 6 bases and 6 bases respectively, with 4 bases between them. In germline, CDR1 is SGHSN, CDR2 HYEKVE. The CDR3 has 10 amino acids. The CDR3 region is CASGDERLFF. The CDR3 bases that were read are TGTGCCAGCGGGGACGAAAGATTATTT.

This clone has only a few counts. Gene and germline names: mouse. The read ends 1 residue early relative to the CDR3; the germline J gene fills the gap. The chain links TRBV26 to TRBJ2-7; unclear D gene. The CDR3 is 14 residues long. Trimming took off 0 bases at V and 0 bases at J, with 6 bases between the two ends. Germline assignment: CDR1 KGHPV and CDR2 FQNQEV (reference sequence). The CDR3 is CASSLSGSSYEQYF. The DNA read from the CDR3 is TGTGCCAGCAGTCTGTCAGGGAGCTCCTATGAACAGTAC.

As regards this clone: Gene and germline names: mouse. The CDR3 end falls 1 residue outside the read, so it is completed with the germline J gene. This chain joins TRBV24 and TRBJ1-2; D might be TRBD1 (5 bases). V dropped 4 bases and J dropped 2 bases, with 5 bases sitting between them. The CDR3 runs 12 residues. Looked up from germline, CDR1 is KGHTA and CDR2 is FRNEEI. The CDR3: CASSPGNSDYTF. The covered CDR3 bases are TGTGCCAGCAGTCCAGGGAACTCCGACTACACC.

As regards this clone: The gene names here belong to mouse. The read is 1 residue too short to cover the CDR3 end, so that end is filled in from the germline J gene. The chain couples TRBV12-1 to TRBJ2-1; 8 bases are shared with TRBD2. Germline loops: CDR1 SGHSN, CDR2 HYEKVE. This CDR3 has 15 residues. The V gene end was trimmed by 0 bases and the J gene end by 3 bases; junction bases not matched to a gene: 3. The DNA read from the CDR3 is TGTGCCAGCTCTCTCTTGGGGGGGGGCTATGCTGAGCAGTTC. This encodes CASSLLGGGYAEQF. The entire CDR3 is CASSLLGGGYAEQFF.